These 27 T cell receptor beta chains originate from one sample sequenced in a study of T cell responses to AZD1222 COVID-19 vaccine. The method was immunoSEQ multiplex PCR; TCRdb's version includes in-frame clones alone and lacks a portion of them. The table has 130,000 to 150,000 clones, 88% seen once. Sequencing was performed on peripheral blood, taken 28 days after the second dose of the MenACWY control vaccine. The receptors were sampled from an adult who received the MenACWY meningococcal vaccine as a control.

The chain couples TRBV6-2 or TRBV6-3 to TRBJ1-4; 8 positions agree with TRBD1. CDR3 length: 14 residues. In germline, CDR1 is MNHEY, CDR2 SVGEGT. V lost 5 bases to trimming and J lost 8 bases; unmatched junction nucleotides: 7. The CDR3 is CASSKGTGQEKLFF. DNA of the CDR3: TGTGCCAGCAGTAAAGGGACAGGTCAAGAAAAACTGTTTTTT.

In DNA, the CDR3 is TGCAGTGCTAGAGCCCTTTTTGAAGCTTTCTTT. Translation: CSARALFEAFF. J is TRBJ1-1 and V is TRBV20-1; D is unresolved. Germline CDR1 is DFQATT and CDR2 is SNEGSKA (reference sequence). Trimming cost V 1 base and J 7 bases, with 7 bases left between them. The length of the CDR3 is 11 residues.

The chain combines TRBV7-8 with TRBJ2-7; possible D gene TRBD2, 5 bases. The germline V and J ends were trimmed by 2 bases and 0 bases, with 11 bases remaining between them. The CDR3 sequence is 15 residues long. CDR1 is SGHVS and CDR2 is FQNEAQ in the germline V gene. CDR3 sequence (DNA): TGTGCCAGCAGCTTAATCTCGGGAACCTCCTACGAGCAGTACTTC. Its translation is CASSLISGTSYEQYF.

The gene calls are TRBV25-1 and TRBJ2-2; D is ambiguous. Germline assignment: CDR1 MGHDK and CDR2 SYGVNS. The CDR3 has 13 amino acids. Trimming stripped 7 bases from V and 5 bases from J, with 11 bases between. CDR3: CASTLSATGELFF. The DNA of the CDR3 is TGTGCCAGCACTCTATCGGCGACCGGGGAGCTGTTTTTT.

The CDR3 reads CASSAATGSNQPQHF. The CDR3 DNA is TGTGCCAGCAGCGCTGCGACAGGTAGCAATCAGCCCCAGCATTTT. The gene calls are TRBV3-1 (or the pseudogene TRBV3-2) and TRBJ1-5; TRBD1 is a possible D gene (6 bases). The germline V gene has CDR1 LGHDT and CDR2 YNNKEL (reference sequence). V lost 5 bases and J 0 bases, leaving 11 bases between the germline ends. This CDR3 contains 15 residues.

In DNA form, the CDR3 reads TGTGCCAGCAGCCCACGGGTGGCAGATACGCAGTATTTT. This translates into CASSPRVADTQYF. The rearrangement joins TRBV9 to TRBJ2-3; D unresolved. The germline gives CDR1 SGDLS, CDR2 YYNGEE. V lost 4 bases and J 4 bases, leaving 10 bases between the germline ends. There are 13 residues in the CDR3.

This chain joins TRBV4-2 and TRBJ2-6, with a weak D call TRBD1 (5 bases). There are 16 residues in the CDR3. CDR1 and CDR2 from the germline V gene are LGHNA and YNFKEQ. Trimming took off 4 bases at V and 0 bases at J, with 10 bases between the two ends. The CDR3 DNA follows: TGTGCCAGCAGCCGCGGCGACAGCTCTGGGGCCAACGTCCTGACTTTC. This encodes CASSRGDSSGANVLTF.

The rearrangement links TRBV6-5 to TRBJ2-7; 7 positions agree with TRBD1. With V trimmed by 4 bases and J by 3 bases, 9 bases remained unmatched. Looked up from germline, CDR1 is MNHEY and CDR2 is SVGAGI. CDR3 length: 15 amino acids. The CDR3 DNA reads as TGTGCCAGCAGTTCTTCAGGGGGAAGGGGCTACGAGCAGTACTTC. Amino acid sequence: CASSSSGGRGYEQYF.

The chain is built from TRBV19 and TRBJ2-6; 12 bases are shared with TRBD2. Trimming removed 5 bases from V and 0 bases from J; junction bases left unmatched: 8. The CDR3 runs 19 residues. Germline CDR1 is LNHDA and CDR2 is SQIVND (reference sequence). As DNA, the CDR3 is TGTGCCAGTAGTTACCGACTAGCGGGAGTGAGCTCTGGGGCCAACGTCCTGACTTTC. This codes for CASSYRLAGVSSGANVLTF.

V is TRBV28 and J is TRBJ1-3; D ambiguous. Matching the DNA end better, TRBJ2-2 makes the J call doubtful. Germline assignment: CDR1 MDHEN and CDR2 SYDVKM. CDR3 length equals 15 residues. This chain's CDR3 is CASSLHRLNTGELFF. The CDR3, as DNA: TGTGCCAGCAGTTTACACAGATTGAACACCGGGGAGCTGTTTTTT.

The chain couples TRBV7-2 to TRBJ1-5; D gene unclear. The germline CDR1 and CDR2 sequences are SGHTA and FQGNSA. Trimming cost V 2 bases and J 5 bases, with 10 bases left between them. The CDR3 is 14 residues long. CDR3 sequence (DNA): TGTGCCAGCAGCTTACGGGTGGCGGATCAGCCCCAGCATTTT. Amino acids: CASSLRVADQPQHF.

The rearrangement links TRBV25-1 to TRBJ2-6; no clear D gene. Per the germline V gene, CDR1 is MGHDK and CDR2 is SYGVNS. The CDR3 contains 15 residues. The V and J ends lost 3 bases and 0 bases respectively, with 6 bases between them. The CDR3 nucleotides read TGTGCCAGCAGTGACAGCTCCTCTGGGGCCAACGTCCTGACTTTC. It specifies CASSDSSSGANVLTF.

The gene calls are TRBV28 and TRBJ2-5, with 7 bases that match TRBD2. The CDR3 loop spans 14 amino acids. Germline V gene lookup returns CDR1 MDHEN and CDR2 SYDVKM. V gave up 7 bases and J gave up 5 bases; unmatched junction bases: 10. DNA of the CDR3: TGTGCCAGCACCGGCCAACTGGGAGGGGAGACCCAGTACTTC. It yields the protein CASTGQLGGETQYF.

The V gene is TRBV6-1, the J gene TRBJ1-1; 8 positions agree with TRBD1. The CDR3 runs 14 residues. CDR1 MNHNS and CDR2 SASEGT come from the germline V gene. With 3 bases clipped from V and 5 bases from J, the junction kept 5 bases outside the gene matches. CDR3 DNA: TGTGCCAGCAGTGACAGGGGGCCCCGAACTGAAGCTTTCTTT. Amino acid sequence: CASSDRGPRTEAFF.

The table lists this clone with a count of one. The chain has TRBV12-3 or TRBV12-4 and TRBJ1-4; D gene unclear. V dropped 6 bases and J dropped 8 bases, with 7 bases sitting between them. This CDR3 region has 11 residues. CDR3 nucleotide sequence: TGTGCCAGCAGCCAGGCCGAAAAACTGTTTTTT. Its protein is CASSQAEKLFF.

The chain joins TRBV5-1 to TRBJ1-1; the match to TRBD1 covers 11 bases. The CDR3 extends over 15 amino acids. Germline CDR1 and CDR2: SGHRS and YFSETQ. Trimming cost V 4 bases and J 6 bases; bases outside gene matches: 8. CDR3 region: CASSAEGTGGAEAFF. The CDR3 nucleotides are TGCGCCAGCAGCGCAGAAGGGACAGGGGGAGCTGAAGCTTTCTTT.

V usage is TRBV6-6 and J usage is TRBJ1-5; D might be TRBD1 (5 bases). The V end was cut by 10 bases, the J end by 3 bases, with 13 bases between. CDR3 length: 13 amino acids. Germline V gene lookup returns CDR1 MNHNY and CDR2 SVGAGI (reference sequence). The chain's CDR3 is CATTSGTNQPQHF. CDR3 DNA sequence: TGTGCCACCACCTCTGGGACCAATCAGCCCCAGCATTTT.

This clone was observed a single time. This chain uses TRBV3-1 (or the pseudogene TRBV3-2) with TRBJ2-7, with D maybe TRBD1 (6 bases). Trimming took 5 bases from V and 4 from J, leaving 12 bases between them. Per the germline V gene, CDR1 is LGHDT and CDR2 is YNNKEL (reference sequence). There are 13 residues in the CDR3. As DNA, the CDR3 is TGTGCCAGCAGCGATACAACAGGGTACGAGCAGTACTTC. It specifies CASSDTTGYEQYF.

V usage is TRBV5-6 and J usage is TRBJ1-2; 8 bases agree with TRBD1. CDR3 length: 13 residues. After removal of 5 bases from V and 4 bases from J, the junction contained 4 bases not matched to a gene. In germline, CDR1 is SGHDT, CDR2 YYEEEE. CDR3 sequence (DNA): TGTGCCAGCAGTCGGGACAGGATCTATGGCTACACCTTC. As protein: CASSRDRIYGYTF.

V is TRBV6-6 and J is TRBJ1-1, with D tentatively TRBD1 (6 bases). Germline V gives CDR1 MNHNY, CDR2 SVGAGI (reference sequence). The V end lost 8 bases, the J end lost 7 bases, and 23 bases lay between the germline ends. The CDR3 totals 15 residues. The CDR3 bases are TGTGCCAGCGGGACCTCAGGCGGGGGCGTCGGTGAAGCTTTCTTT. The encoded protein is CASGTSGGGVGEAFF.

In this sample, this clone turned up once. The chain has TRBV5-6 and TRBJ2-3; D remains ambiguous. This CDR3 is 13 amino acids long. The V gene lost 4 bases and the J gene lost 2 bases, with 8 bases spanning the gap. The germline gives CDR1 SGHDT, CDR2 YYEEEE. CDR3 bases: TGTGCCAGCAGCCGCTTCGCCACAGATACGCAGTATTTT. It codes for CASSRFATDTQYF.

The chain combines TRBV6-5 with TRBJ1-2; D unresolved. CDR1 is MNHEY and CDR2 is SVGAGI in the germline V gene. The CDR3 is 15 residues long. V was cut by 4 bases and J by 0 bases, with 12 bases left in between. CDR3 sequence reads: CASSFSTRANYGYTF. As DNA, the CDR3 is TGTGCCAGCAGTTTCAGTACTAGAGCTAACTATGGCTACACCTTC.

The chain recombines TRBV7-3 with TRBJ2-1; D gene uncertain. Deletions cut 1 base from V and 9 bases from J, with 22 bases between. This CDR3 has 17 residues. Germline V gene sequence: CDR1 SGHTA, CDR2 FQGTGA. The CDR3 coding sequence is TGTGCCAGCAGCTTAAGACCTCCATCGTCAGGCTACGGTGAGCAGTTCTTC. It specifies CASSLRPPSSGYGEQFF.

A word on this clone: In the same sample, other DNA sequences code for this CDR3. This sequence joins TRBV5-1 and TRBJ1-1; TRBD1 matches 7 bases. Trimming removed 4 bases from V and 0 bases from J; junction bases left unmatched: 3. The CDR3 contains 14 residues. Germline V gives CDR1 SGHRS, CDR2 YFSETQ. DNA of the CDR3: TGCGCCAGCAGCCGTGGGACAGTGAACACTGAAGCTTTCTTT. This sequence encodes CASSRGTVNTEAFF.

In DNA, the CDR3 is TGTGCCTGGAGTGTAGGGCTGGGTAGCGGCACCATATATTTT. Protein product: CAWSVGLGSGTIYF. This chain joins TRBV30 and TRBJ1-3, with no clear D. V gave up 0 bases and J gave up 9 bases, with 15 bases separating them. Germline assignment: CDR1 GTSNPN and CDR2 SVGIG (reference sequence). The CDR3 runs 14 residues.

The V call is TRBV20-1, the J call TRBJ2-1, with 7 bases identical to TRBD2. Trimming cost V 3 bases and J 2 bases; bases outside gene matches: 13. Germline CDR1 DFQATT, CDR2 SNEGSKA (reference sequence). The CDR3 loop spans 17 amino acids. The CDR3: CSASTTLRGGTYNEQFF. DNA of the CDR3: TGCAGTGCTAGTACCACCCTAAGGGGAGGGACCTACAATGAGCAGTTCTTC.

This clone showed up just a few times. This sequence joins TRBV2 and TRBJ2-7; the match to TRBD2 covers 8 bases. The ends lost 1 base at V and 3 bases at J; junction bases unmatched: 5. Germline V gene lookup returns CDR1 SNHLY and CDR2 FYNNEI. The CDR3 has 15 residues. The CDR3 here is CASSEGGSGNYEQYF. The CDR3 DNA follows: TGTGCCAGCAGTGAAGGCGGTAGCGGGAACTACGAGCAGTACTTC.